One TCR beta chain is described in this entry. Its antigen target is currently unknown. The entry originates in a study of T cells expressing NK-cell markers (dated by TCRdb to about 2020). About the study as a whole: Fewer than ten donors provided sorted CD3+CD56+NKG2C+, CD3+CD56+NKG2C- and CD3+CD56-NKG2C+ T-cell subsets, whose TCR beta-chain repertoires were profiled. Seven of the eight sequenced donors were HCMV-seropositive and one was HCMV-seronegative. The study sequenced eight donors, all healthy volunteers chosen at random: three men and five women. The libraries were sequenced on Illumina HiSeq 2000/2500, MiSeq or NextSeq, producing 2 x 150 bp reads.

Here is what the overall study found, with its caveats: In 6 or 7 donors, the dominant CD3+CD56+NKG2C+ clonotypes ranked among the top 10 CD8+ clonotypes, making up roughly 1.0-8% of CD8+ T cells. Those dominant clonotypes were again the most abundant among CD3+CD56-NKG2C+ cells in a few donors, at roughly 28.3-60.1%. It remained unclear whether the expanded NKG2C-expressing T cell clones were specific for HCMV antigens.

A commercial ELISA kit detecting HCMV-specific IgG in serum was used to determine HCMV serostatus. Ficoll density gradient centrifugation was used to isolate peripheral blood mononuclear cells from blood. The sequencer was an Illumina HiSeq 2000. TCR beta cDNA libraries were made by 5'RACE template switching that added a universal primer site and unique molecular identifiers. Priming for cDNA synthesis came from the TCR beta constant segment, and two successive PCR amplification steps followed. Per the authors' processing: MIGEC was used to demultiplex reads and group reads by UMI, and MiTCR was used to assemble and quantify clonotypes. To exclude erroneous sequences, only TCR cDNA sequences supported by at least two reads were retained. The tcR package was used for downstream repertoire analysis, with clonotypes matched between fractions based on CDR3 nucleotide sequence plus V segment. VDJmatch was used to annotate antigen specificity against VDJdb, with one amino acid substitution allowed in CDR3. TCRdb reprocessed the reads, reporting each CDR3 protein sequence once and no DNA. The authors' filters were not applied to this entry. The table for this sample shows fewer than 400,000 distinct CDR3 sequences. Roughly 10% of the sample comes from the top ten.

CDR1 and CDR2 (SGHAT, FQNNGV) derive from the germline V gene. The CDR3 starts with the cysteine, ends with the phenylalanine, and has 14 residues. The nucleotide record is missing. The sample consisted of blood T cells: a sorted CD56 or NKG2C T cell subset, CD4+ or CD8+ T cells, or bulk PBMC T cells (not recorded which). The sequence was collected from a woman aged 45-59 years in good health. Donor details come from another sample of the same person, matched by shared clones. The sequence is built from TRBV11-2 and TRBJ2-1; the D call of TRBD2 rests on TCRdb alone, since no DNA is present to check it. The CDR3 protein: CASSLSGKYNEQFF.